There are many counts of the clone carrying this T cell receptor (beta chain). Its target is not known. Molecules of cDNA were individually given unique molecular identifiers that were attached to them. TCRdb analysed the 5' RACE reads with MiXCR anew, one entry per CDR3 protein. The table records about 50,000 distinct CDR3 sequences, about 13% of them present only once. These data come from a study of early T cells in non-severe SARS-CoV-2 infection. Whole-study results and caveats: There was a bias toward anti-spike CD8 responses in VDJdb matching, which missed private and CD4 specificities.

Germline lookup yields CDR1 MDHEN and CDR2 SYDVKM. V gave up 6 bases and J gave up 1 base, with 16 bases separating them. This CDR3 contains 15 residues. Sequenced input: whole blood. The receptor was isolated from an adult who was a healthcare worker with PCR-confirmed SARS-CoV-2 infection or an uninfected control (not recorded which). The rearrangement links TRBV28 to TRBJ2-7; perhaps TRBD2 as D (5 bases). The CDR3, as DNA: TGTGCCAGCAGAAGGTGGAGGTCGACTTCCTACGAGCAGTACTTC. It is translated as CASRRWRSTSYEQYF.